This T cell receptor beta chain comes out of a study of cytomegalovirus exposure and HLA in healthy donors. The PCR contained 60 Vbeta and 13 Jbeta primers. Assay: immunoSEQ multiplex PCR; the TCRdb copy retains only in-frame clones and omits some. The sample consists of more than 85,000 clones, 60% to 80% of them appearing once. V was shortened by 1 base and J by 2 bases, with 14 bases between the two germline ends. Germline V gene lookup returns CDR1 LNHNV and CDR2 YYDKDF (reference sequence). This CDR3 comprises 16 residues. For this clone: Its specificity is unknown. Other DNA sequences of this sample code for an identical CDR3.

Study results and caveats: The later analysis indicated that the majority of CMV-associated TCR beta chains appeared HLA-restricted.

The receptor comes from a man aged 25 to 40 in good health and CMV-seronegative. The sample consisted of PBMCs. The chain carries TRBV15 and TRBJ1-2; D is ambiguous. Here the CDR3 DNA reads TGTGCCACCAGCAGAGGCCGGTCAGGAGGAAACTATGGCTACACCTTC. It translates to CATSRGRSGGNYGYTF. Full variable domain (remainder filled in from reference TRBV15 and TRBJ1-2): DAMVIQNPRYQVTQFGKPVTLSCSQTLNHNVMYWYQQKSSQAPKLLFHYYDKDFNNEADTPDNFQSRRPNTSFCFLDIRSPGLGDTAMYLCATSRGRSGGNYGYTFGSGTRLTVV.